This TCR beta chain stems from a study of T cells in Graves' hyperthyroidism and ophthalmopathy. This clonotype was observed a handful of times. Per the germline V gene, CDR1 is SGHDT and CDR2 is YYEEEE. The V end was cut by 0 bases, the J end by 7 bases, with 10 bases between. CDR3 length equals 13 residues. The investigators amplified TCR beta CDR3 regions from RNA transcripts. The HTBI primer set was used in a first-round RT-PCR of the TCR CDR3. TCRdb re-analysed the multiplex PCR reads in MiXCR, keeping a single row per CDR3 protein. Of over 700,000 distinct CDR3 sequences detected, approximately 19% appear once; the ten largest clones hold 16%.

Specimen: blood. The chain recombines TRBV5-6 with TRBJ2-5, with D hard to call. The clonotype was recovered from a woman in her forties or fifties with Graves' hyperthyroidism that later progressed to Graves' ophthalmopathy. As DNA, the CDR3 is TGTGCCAGCAGCTTGGAAAGGGTTGGGACCCAGTACTTC. This encodes CASSLERVGTQYF.